The source of this T cell receptor (beta chain) is a study of cytomegalovirus exposure and HLA in healthy donors. This CDR3 is 13 amino acids long. The germline V and J ends were trimmed by 3 bases and 7 bases, with 10 bases remaining between them. Germline V gene data show CDR1 as LGHNA and CDR2 as YNFKEQ. The PCR had 60 Vbeta and 13 Jbeta primers. Repertoires were generated with immunoSEQ multiplex PCR, while TCRdb's copy carries only in-frame clones and drops some. The sample has about 140,000 clones, 73% seen once. Input material: PBMCs. The TCR was taken from a human donor in good health. The V and J genes are TRBV4-2 and TRBJ2-1, with TRBD2 as a possible D gene (6 bases). The CDR3 coding sequence is TGTGCCAGCAGCCACCCGGGAGTTAATGAGCAGTTCTTC. It specifies CASSHPGVNEQFF.